These T cell receptor beta chains were read from a single sample in a study of shared clonotypes between healthy human individuals. Repertoires were generated with immunoSEQ multiplex PCR, while TCRdb's copy carries only in-frame clones and drops some. The repertoire holds some 1,600,000 clones, with approximately 98% as singletons. Sequenced material: naive CD4+ T cells sorted from blood. Source of these receptors: a man aged 30 to 45 in good health. Both conserved end residues are part of each CDR3. The order of the fields is D gene, J gene, clone size, V gene, CDR3 protein, CDR3 DNA. The D gene is left open where the match is weak. Part of the rows lack a size; the others show once, few, many or a class for expanded clones.

TRBD1,TRBJ2-7,NA,TRBV25-1,CASSKTGDVDEQYF,TGTGCCAGCAGTAAGACAGGGGACGTTGACGAGCAGTACTTC
NA,TRBJ1-3,NA,TRBV7-9,CASRDKSGNTIYF,TGTGCCAGCCGGGACAAGTCTGGAAACACCATATATTTT
TRBD1,TRBJ1-1,NA,TRBV9,CASSVSPRGANTEAFF,TGTGCCAGCAGCGTGTCCCCCAGGGGGGCGAACACTGAAGCTTTCTTT
NA,TRBJ2-2,NA,TRBV11-3,CASSPKVTGELFF,TGTGCCAGCAGCCCCAAAGTGACCGGGGAGCTGTTTTTT
NA,TRBJ1-3,NA,TRBV9,CASSSRNTIYF,TGTGCCAGCAGCTCCAGAAACACCATATATTTT
TRBD1,TRBJ1-2,NA,TRBV10-1,CASSAGTGAGGYTF,TGCGCCAGCAGTGCCGGGACAGGGGCCGGGGGCTACACCTTC
TRBD1,TRBJ1-1,NA,TRBV5-1,CASSRDRANTEAFF,TGCGCCAGCAGCCGGGACAGGGCGAACACTGAAGCTTTCTTT
TRBD2,TRBJ2-1,NA,TRBV6-1,CASSDPGRLAGNEQFF,TGTGCCAGCAGTGATCCCGGCAGACTAGCGGGTAATGAGCAGTTCTTC
NA,TRBJ1-1,NA,TRBV19,CASSRGDTEAFF,TGTGCCAGTAGTAGGGGGGACACTGAAGCTTTCTTT
TRBD2,TRBJ2-5,NA,TRBV7-9,CASSLPAGGLQETQYF,TGTGCCAGCAGCTTACCAGCGGGAGGCCTCCAAGAGACCCAGTACTTC
NA,TRBJ2-3,NA,TRBV5-1,CASSLGSEGDTQYF,TGCGCCAGCAGCTTAGGTTCCGAGGGAGATACGCAGTATTTT
NA,TRBJ2-1,once,TRBV11-3,CASSSRGSSSYNEQFF,TGTGCCAGCAGCTCTAGGGGTTCTAGCTCCTACAATGAGCAGTTCTTC
NA,TRBJ2-3,NA,TRBV9,CASSVLGAHTDTQYF,TGTGCCAGCAGCGTACTGGGGGCGCACACAGATACGCAGTATTTT
TRBD2,TRBJ2-7,NA,TRBV27,CASRSTGTSGSYEQYF,TGTGCCAGCAGATCTACCGGGACTAGCGGGAGCTACGAGCAGTACTTC
TRBD1,TRBJ2-7,NA,TRBV2,CASSQTGVEQYF,TGTGCCAGCAGCCAGACAGGGGTCGAGCAGTACTTC
NA,TRBJ2-7,NA,TRBV7-2,CASTVGPPYEQYF,TGTGCCAGCACGGTCGGGCCTCCCTACGAGCAGTACTTC
NA,TRBJ2-1,NA,TRBV19,CASSIVRGAPHEQFF,TGTGCCAGTAGTATTGTCCGAGGGGCCCCACATGAGCAGTTCTTC
NA,TRBJ1-5,NA,TRBV23-1,CASSQSIGRGRNQPQHF,TGCGCCAGCAGTCAATCGATTGGCAGGGGACGCAATCAGCCCCAGCATTTT
TRBD1,TRBJ1-3,NA,TRBV10-2,CASTVEDRSGNTIYF,TGCGCCAGCACGGTGGAGGACAGGTCTGGAAACACCATATATTTT
NA,TRBJ2-2,NA,TRBV19,CASSILPGTGELFF,TGTGCCAGTAGTATATTGCCGGGGACCGGGGAGCTGTTTTTT
NA,TRBJ1-5,NA,TRBV5-4,CASSLAPGPQHF,TGTGCCAGCAGCTTGGCCCCGGGTCCCCAGCATTTT
TRBD1,TRBJ2-7,NA,TRBV5-6,CASSPDRGIVTYEQYF,TGTGCCAGCAGCCCCGACAGGGGGATAGTTACCTACGAGCAGTACTTC
NA,TRBJ1-3,NA,TRBV5-4,CASSLASRNSGNTIYF,TGTGCCAGCAGCTTGGCCTCTCGGAACTCTGGAAACACCATATATTTT
TRBD2,TRBJ2-2,NA,TRBV5-1,CASSLTPTVSGGNTGELFF,TGCGCCAGCAGCTTGACTCCGACGGTTAGCGGGGGTAACACCGGGGAGCTGTTTTTT
NA,TRBJ1-2,NA,TRBV2,CASSEEQGPNYGYTF,TGTGCCAGCAGTGAGGAGCAGGGGCCTAACTATGGCTACACCTTC
NA,TRBJ2-3,NA,TRBV10-3,CAYGGTDTQYF,TGTGCCTATGGGGGCACAGATACGCAGTATTTT
NA,TRBJ1-1,NA,TRBV5-1,CASSLSPGGRTEAFF,TGCGCCAGCAGCCTAAGTCCGGGAGGCCGCACTGAAGCTTTCTTT
NA,TRBJ2-1,NA,TRBV10-1,CASSELGLEAYNEQFF,TGCGCCAGCAGTGAGTTAGGTCTAGAAGCCTACAATGAGCAGTTCTTC
TRBD1,TRBJ2-3,NA,TRBV13,CASSHRDREAPDTQYF,TGTGCCAGCAGCCACAGGGACAGGGAGGCCCCAGATACGCAGTATTTT
NA,TRBJ1-2,NA,TRBV30,CACGSGGSYGYTF,TGTGCCTGTGGGTCGGGGGGAAGCTATGGCTACACCTTC
NA,TRBJ1-5,NA,TRBV28,CASSSPLNQPQHF,TGTGCCAGCAGTTCCCCCCTCAATCAGCCCCAGCATTTT
NA,TRBJ2-3,NA,TRBV11-3,CASSLEGTDTQYF,TGTGCCAGCAGCTTAGAAGGCACAGATACGCAGTATTTT
TRBD2,TRBJ2-1,NA,TRBV6-4,CASSPVQAGGFDEQFF,TGTGCCAGCAGTCCGGTACAAGCGGGAGGCTTCGATGAGCAGTTCTTC
TRBD2,TRBJ2-7,NA,TRBV11-2,CASSPGLAGTYEQYF,TGTGCCAGCAGCCCTGGACTAGCGGGAACCTACGAGCAGTACTTC
TRBD1,TRBJ1-4,NA,TRBV7-9,CASSPQGAPNEKLFF,TGTGCCAGCAGCCCCCAGGGGGCCCCTAATGAAAAACTGTTTTTT
NA,TRBJ2-5,NA,TRBV6-6,CASSYSGGVIETQYF,TGTGCCAGCAGTTACTCGGGCGGCGTCATAGAGACCCAGTACTTC
NA,TRBJ2-7,NA,TRBV11-3,CASSLRGGGVKYF,TGTGCCAGCAGCCTTCGTGGGGGCGGGGTGAAGTACTTC
TRBD2,TRBJ2-4,NA,TRBV2,CASSDSGNVDFYF,TGTGCCAGCAGTGATAGCGGGAACGTAGATTTCTACTTC
TRBD2,TRBJ2-1,NA,TRBV29-1,CSVVNGLARSYNEQFF,TGCAGCGTCGTTAACGGACTAGCCCGCTCCTACAATGAGCAGTTCTTC
NA,TRBJ1-5,NA,TRBV27,CASRAVPTGVNSNQPQHF,TGTGCCAGCAGAGCCGTCCCCACAGGCGTCAATAGCAATCAGCCCCAGCATTTT
TRBD2,TRBJ2-5,NA,TRBV7-8,CASSSRLAGLGETQYF,TGTGCCAGCAGCTCACGACTAGCGGGACTGGGAGAGACCCAGTACTTC